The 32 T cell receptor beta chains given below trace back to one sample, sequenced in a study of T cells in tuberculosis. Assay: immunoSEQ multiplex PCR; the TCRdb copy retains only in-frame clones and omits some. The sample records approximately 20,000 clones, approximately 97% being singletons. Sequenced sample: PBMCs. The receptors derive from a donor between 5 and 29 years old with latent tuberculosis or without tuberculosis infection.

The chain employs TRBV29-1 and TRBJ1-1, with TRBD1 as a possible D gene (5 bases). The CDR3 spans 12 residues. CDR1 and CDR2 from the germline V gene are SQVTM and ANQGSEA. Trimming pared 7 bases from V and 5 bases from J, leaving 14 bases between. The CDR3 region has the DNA TGCAGCGGGGGCGTTGCGGGGACTGAAGCTTTCTTT. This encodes CSGGVAGTEAFF.

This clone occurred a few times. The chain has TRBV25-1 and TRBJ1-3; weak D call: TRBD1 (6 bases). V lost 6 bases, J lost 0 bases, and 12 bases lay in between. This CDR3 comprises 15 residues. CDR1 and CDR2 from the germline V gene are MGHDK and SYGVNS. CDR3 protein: CASRQTGLSGNTIYF. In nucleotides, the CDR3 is TGTGCCAGCAGACAGACAGGCCTCTCTGGAAACACCATATATTTT.

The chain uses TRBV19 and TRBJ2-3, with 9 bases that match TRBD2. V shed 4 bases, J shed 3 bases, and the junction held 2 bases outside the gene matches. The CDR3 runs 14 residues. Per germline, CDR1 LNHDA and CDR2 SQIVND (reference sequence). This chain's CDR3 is CASSTGLATDTQYF. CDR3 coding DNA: TGTGCCAGTAGTACCGGACTAGCGACAGATACGCAGTATTTT.

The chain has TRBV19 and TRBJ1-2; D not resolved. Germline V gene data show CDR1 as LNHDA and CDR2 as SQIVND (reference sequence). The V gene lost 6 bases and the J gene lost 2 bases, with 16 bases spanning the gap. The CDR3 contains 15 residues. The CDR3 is CASRRIGSRNYGYTF. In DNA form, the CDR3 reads TGTGCCAGTAGGAGGATTGGGAGCAGGAACTATGGCTACACCTTC.

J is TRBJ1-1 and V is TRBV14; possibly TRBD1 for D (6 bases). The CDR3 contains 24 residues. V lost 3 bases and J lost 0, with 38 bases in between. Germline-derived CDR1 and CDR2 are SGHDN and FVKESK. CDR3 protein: CASSHRRLDLDSLGFPKMNTEAFF. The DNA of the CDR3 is TGTGCCAGCAGCCACCGAAGGCTTGACTTGGACAGTCTGGGTTTTCCCAAAATGAACACTGAAGCTTTCTTT. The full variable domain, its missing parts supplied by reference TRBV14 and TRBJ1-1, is EAGVTQFPSHSVIEKGQTVTLRCDPISGHDNLYWYRRVMGKEIKFLLHFVKESKQDESGMPNNRFLAERTGGTYSTLKVQPAELEDSGVYFCASSHRRLDLDSLGFPKMNTEAFFGQGTRLTVV.

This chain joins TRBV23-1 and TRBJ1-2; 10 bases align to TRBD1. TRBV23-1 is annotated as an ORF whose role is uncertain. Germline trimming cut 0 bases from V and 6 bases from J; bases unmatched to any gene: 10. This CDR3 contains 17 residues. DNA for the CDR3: TGCGCCAGCAGTCAATCGCGGACAGGGGGTTTGATAGATGGCTACACCTTC. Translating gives CASSQSRTGGLIDGYTF.

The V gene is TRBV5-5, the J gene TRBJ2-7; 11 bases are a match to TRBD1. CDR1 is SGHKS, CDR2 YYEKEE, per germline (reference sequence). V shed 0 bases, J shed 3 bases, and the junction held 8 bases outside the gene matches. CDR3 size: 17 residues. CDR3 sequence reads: CASSLAVGQGAIYEQYF. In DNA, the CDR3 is TGTGCCAGCAGCTTGGCGGTAGGACAGGGGGCCATCTACGAGCAGTACTTC.

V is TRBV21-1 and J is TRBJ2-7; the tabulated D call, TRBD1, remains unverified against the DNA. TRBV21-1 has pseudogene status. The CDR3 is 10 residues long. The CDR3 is CASSQIKKYF. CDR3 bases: TGTGCCAGCAGCCAAATCAAAAAGTACTTC.

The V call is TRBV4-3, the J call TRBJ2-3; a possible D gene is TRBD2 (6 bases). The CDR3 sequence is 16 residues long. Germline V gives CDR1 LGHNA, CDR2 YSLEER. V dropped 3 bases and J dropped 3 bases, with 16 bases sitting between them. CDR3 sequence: CASSHLRERRTDTQYF. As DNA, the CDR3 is TGCGCCAGCAGCCATCTCCGGGAGCGACGAACAGATACGCAGTATTTT.

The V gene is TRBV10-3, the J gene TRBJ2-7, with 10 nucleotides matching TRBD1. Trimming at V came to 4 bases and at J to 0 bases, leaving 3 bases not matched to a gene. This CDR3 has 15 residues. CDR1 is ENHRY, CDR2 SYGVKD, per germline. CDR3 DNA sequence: TGTGCCATCAGTGGCCGGGACAGGGGCTCCTACGAGCAGTACTTC. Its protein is CAISGRDRGSYEQYF.

DNA for the CDR3: TGTGCCAGCAGCCTTATAGCGGGGGGGCCGGCCGAGCAGTACTTC. Its protein product is CASSLIAGGPAEQYF. This chain links TRBV7-3 with TRBJ2-7; 11 bases line up with TRBD2. This CDR3 has 15 residues. Per the germline V gene, CDR1 is SGHTA and CDR2 is FQGTGA. V shed 5 bases and J 6 bases; nucleotides not matched to a gene: 9.

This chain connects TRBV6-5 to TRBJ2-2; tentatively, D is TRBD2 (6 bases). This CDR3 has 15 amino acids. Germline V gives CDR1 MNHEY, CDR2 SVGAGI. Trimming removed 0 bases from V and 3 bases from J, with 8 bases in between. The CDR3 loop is CASSYSRDHTGELFF. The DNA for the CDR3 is TGTGCCAGCAGTTACTCGCGGGATCACACCGGGGAGCTGTTTTTT.

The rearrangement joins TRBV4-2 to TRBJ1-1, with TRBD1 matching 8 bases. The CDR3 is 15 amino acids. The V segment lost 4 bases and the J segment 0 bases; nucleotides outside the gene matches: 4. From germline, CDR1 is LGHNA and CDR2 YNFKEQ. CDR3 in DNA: TGTGCCAGCAGCCCGAAGACAGGGGTGAACACTGAAGCTTTCTTT. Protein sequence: CASSPKTGVNTEAFF.

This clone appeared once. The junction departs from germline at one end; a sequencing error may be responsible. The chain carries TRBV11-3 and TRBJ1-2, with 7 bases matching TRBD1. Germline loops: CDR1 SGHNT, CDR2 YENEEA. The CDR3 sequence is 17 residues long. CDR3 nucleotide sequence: TGTGCCAGCAGCTCCCCTTGGGGGGACAGCCCTAACCATGGCTACACCTTC. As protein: CASSSPWGDSPNHGYTF.

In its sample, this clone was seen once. CDR3 region: CASSHVAGSNEKLFF. The CDR3, as DNA: TGTGCCAGCAGCCATGTAGCGGGGAGTAATGAAAAACTGTTTTTT. The chain links TRBV4-2 to TRBJ1-4; the D is unclear. The V end was cut by 3 bases, the J end by 4 bases, with 12 bases between. Germline V gene data show CDR1 as LGHNA and CDR2 as YNFKEQ. The CDR3 totals 15 residues.

This chain's CDR3 is CASRTTGGANTQYF. CDR3 DNA sequence: TGTGCCAGCAGGACCACAGGGGGGGCTAATACGCAGTATTTT. V gene TRBV2 combines with J gene TRBJ2-3, with D possibly being TRBD1 (8 bases). The CDR3 length is 14 residues. Between the trimmed V and J ends, which lost 6 bases and 7 bases, there was a span of 17 bases. Germline CDR1 and CDR2: SNHLY and FYNNEI. Full variable domain (rest looked up from reference TRBV2 and TRBJ2-3): EPEVTQTPSHQVTQMGQEVILRCVPISNHLYFYWYRQILGQKVEFLVSFYNNEISEKSEIFDDQFSVERPDGSNFTLKIRSTKLEDSAMYFCASRTTGGANTQYFGPGTRLTVL.

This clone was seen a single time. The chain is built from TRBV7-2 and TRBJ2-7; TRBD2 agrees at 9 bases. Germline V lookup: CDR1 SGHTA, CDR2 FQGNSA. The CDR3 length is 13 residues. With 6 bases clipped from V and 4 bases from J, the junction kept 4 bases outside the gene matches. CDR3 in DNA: TGTGCCAGCAGAGCGGGAGGTGAATACGAGCAGTACTTC. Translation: CASRAGGEYEQYF.

CDR3 residues: CAWRASGNTIYF. CDR3 DNA sequence: TGTGCCTGGAGAGCCTCTGGAAACACCATATATTTT. The chain has TRBV30 and TRBJ1-3, with D hard to call. Germline-derived CDR1 and CDR2 are GTSNPN and SVGIG (reference sequence). The CDR3 runs 12 residues. V lost 3 bases, J lost 0 bases, and 3 bases lay in between.

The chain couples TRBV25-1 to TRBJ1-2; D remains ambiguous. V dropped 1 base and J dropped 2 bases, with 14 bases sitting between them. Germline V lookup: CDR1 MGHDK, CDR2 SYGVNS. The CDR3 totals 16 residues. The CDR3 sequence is CASSEFPGEPNYGYTF. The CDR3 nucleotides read TGTGCCAGCAGTGAATTCCCAGGCGAGCCAAACTATGGCTACACCTTC.

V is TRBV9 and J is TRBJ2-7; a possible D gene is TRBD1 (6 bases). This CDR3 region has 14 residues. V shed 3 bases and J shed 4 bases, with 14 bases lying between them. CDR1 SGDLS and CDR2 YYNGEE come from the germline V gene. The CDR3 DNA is TGTGCCAGCAGCGCGACAGGTTCTTGGTACGAGCAGTACTTC. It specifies CASSATGSWYEQYF.

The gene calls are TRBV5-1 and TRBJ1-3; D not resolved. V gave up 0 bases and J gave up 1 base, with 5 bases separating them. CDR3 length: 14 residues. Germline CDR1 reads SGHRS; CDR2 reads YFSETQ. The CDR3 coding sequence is TGCGCCAGCAGCTTGGCCGGGTCTGGAAACACCATATATTTT. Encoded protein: CASSLAGSGNTIYF. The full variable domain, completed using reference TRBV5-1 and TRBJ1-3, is KAGVTQTPRYLIKTRGQQVTLSCSPISGHRSVSWYQQTPGQGLQFLFEYFSETQRNKGNFPGRFSGRQFSNSRSEMNVSTLELGDSALYLCASSLAGSGNTIYFGEGSWLTVV.

CDR3 sequence: CASSLGQAATNEKLFF. DNA of the CDR3: TGTGCCAGCAGTCTAGGACAGGCTGCAACTAATGAAAAACTGTTTTTT. The chain couples TRBV7-9 to TRBJ1-4; 7 bases align to TRBD1. V was clipped by 6 bases and J by 0 bases; unmatched bases: 7. This CDR3 has 16 amino acids. The germline gives CDR1 SEHNR, CDR2 FQNEAQ (reference sequence).

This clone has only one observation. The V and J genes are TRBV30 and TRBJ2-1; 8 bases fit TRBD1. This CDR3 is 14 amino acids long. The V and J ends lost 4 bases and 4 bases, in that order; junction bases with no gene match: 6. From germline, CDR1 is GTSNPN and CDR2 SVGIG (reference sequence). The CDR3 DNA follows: TGTGCCTGGAATCGCAGGGGGCAATACAATGAGCAGTTCTTC. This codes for CAWNRRGQYNEQFF.

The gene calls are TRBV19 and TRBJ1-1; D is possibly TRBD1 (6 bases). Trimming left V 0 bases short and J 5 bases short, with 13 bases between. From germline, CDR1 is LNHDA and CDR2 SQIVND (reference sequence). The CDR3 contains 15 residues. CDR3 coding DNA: TGTGCCAGTAGTATAGACCAGGGGAGACGGACTGAAGCTTTCTTT. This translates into CASSIDQGRRTEAFF.

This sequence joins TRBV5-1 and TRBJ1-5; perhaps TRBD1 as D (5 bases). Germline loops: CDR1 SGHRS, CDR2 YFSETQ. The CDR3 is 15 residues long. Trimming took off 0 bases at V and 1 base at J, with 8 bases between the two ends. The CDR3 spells CASSLVGASNQPQHF. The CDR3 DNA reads TGCGCCAGCAGCTTGGTAGGGGCCAGCAATCAGCCCCAGCATTTT.

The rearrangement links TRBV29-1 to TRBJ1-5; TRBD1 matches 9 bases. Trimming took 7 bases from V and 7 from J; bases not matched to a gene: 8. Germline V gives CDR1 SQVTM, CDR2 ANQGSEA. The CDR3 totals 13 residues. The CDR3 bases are TGCAGCGCCCGGGACAGGGATGGACAGCCCCAGCATTTT. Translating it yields CSARDRDGQPQHF. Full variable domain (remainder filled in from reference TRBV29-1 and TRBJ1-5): SAVISQKPSRDICQRGTSLTIQCQVDSQVTMMFWYRQQPGQSLTLIATANQGSEATYESGFVIDKFPISRPNLTFSTLTVSNMSPEDSSIYLCSARDRDGQPQHFGDGTRLSIL.

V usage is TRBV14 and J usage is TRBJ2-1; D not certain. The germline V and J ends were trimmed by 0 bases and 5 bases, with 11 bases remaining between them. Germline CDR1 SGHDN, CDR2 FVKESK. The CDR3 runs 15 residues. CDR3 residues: CASSQDLTLDNEQFF. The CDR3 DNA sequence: TGTGCCAGCAGCCAAGATCTGACATTGGACAATGAGCAGTTCTTC.

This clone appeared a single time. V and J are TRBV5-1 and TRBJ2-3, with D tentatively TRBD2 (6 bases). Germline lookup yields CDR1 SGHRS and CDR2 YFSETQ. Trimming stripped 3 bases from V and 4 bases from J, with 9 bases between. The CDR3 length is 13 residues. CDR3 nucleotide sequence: TGCGCCAGCAGCTCGAGACTAGCAGATACGCAGTATTTT. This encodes CASSSRLADTQYF. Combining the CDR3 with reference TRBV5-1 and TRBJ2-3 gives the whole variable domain KAGVTQTPRYLIKTRGQQVTLSCSPISGHRSVSWYQQTPGQGLQFLFEYFSETQRNKGNFPGRFSGRQFSNSRSEMNVSTLELGDSALYLCASSSRLADTQYFGPGTRLTVL.

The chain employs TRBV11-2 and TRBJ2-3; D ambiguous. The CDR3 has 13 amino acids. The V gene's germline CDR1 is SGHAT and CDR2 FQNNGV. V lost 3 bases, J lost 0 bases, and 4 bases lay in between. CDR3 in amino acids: CASSFRSTDTQYF. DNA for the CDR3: TGTGCCAGCAGCTTCCGTAGCACAGATACGCAGTATTTT. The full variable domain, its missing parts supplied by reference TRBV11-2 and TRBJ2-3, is EAGVAQSPRYKIIEKRQSVAFWCNPISGHATLYWYQQILGQGPKLLIQFQNNGVVDDSQLPKDRFSAERLKGVDSTLKIQPAKLEDSAVYLCASSFRSTDTQYFGPGTRLTVL.

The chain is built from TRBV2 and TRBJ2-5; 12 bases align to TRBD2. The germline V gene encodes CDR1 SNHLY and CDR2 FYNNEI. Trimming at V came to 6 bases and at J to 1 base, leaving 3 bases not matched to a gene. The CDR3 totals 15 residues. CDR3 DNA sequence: TGTGCCAGCAGACGACTAGCGGGGGTCCAAGAGACCCAGTACTTC. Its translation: CASRRLAGVQETQYF.

As DNA, the CDR3 is TGTGCCAGCAGCTTAGCACTCGCGAACTATGGCTACACCTTC. This codes for CASSLALANYGYTF. The chain joins TRBV7-9 to TRBJ1-2, with unresolved D. The CDR3 spans 14 residues. Trimming removed 0 bases at V and 2 bases at J, with 7 bases between. Germline CDR1 reads SEHNR; CDR2 reads FQNEAQ (reference sequence).

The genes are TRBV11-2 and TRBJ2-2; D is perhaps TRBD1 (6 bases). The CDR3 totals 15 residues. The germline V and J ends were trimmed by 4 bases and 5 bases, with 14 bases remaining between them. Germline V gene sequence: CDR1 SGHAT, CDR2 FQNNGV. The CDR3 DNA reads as TGTGCCAGCAGCTCCGTAATGGGGGCGACCGGGGAGCTGTTTTTT. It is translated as CASSSVMGATGELFF.